One sample yielded the 24 T cell receptor beta chains listed below, sequenced in a study of graft-versus-host responses after intestinal transplantation. Generated by immunoSEQ multiplex PCR, the TCRdb table keeps only in-frame clones and is missing some. The sample lists 80,000 to 85,000 clones; roughly 89% were seen once. For these receptors, no antigen is known. The sample consisted of unstimulated CD4+ T cells sorted from spleen or lymph node cells, taken before intestinal transplant. These receptor sequences come from a human donor who received an intestinal transplant.

The chain joins TRBV9 to TRBJ2-7, with 14 nucleotides matching TRBD2. The CDR3 is made up of 17 amino acids. J gave up 3 bases and V 6 bases, and 11 bases lay outside the gene matches. Germline V gene lookup returns CDR1 SGDLS and CDR2 YYNGEE. CDR3 sequence: CASTVRTSGGRYYEQYF. CDR3 nucleotide sequence: TGTGCCAGCACCGTCCGGACTAGCGGGGGGAGGTACTACGAGCAGTACTTC. Filled out from reference TRBV9 and TRBJ2-7, the complete variable domain reads DSGVTQTPKHLITATGQRVTLRCSPRSGDLSVYWYQQSLDQGLQFLIQYYNGEERAKGNILERFSAQQFPDLHSELNLSSLELGDSALYFCASTVRTSGGRYYEQYFGPGTRLTVT.

The chain employs TRBV27 and TRBJ2-3; 7 bases line up with TRBD2. V lost 6 bases to trimming and J lost 1 base; unmatched junction nucleotides: 4. The germline V gene has CDR1 MNHEY and CDR2 SMNVEV (reference sequence). This CDR3 has 14 residues. The CDR3 here is CASRAGVGTDTQYF. CDR3 sequence (DNA): TGTGCCAGCAGGGCGGGGGTGGGCACAGATACGCAGTATTTT.

The chain couples TRBV9 to TRBJ2-3; TRBD1 is a possible D gene (6 bases). CDR3 size: 15 residues. The ends were cut back, 2 bases at V and 3 bases at J, with 13 bases in the middle. Germline CDR1 SGDLS, CDR2 YYNGEE. CDR3 sequence reads: CASSVGGAKTDTQYF. Here the CDR3 DNA reads TGTGCCAGCAGCGTTGGGGGCGCTAAGACAGATACGCAGTATTTT.

The V and J genes are TRBV25-1 and TRBJ1-2; D possibly corresponds to TRBD1 (5 bases). Trimming shortened V by 0 bases and J by 7 bases, and 9 bases separated the two germline ends. The CDR3 totals 13 residues. The germline gives CDR1 MGHDK, CDR2 SYGVNS. CDR3 loop: CASSEYPGGGYTF. The DNA of the CDR3 is TGTGCCAGCAGTGAATATCCGGGGGGTGGCTACACCTTC.

The chain employs TRBV19 and TRBJ1-2, with D uncertain. The CDR3 is made up of 15 amino acids. CDR1 LNHDA and CDR2 SQIVND come from the germline V gene (reference sequence). The V gene lost 6 bases and the J gene lost 1 base, with 15 bases spanning the gap. The CDR3 sequence is CASSVVRGNNYGYTF. CDR3 DNA: TGTGCCAGTAGCGTGGTGCGGGGTAATAACTATGGCTACACCTTC.

The V call is TRBV27, the J call TRBJ1-1, with 8 bases lining up with TRBD1. The germline CDR1 and CDR2 sequences are MNHEY and SMNVEV (reference sequence). CDR3 length: 16 residues. J lost 6 bases, V lost 1 base, and 10 bases had no gene match. The CDR3 region is CASSLWQGARVAEAFF. CDR3 DNA: TGTGCCAGCAGTTTATGGCAGGGGGCAAGGGTGGCTGAAGCTTTCTTT.

V usage is TRBV14 and J usage is TRBJ2-3, with a tentative D call TRBD2 (5 bases). CDR1 and CDR2 (germline): SGHDN, FVKESK. The CDR3 loop spans 15 amino acids. With 1 base removed from V and 7 bases from J, the gap between germline ends came to 15 bases. The CDR3 DNA sequence: TGTGCCAGCAGCCAAGGAGGGTTCTCCTCCTATACGCAGTATTTT. Its translation: CASSQGGFSSYTQYF.

The CDR3 loop is CASSLDRGNEKLFF. CDR3 nucleotide sequence: TGCGCCAGCAGCTTGGACAGGGGTAATGAAAAACTGTTTTTT. The V and J genes are TRBV5-1 and TRBJ1-4; 7 nucleotides match TRBD1. The CDR3 spans 14 residues. CDR1 is SGHRS and CDR2 is YFSETQ in the germline V gene. Trimming at V came to 0 bases and at J to 4 bases, leaving 0 bases not matched to a gene.

This clone was seen just once. This chain connects TRBV2 to TRBJ1-5, with D maybe TRBD1 (5 bases). CDR1 SNHLY and CDR2 FYNNEI come from the germline V gene. The CDR3 is 17 amino acids. The germline V and J ends were trimmed by 2 bases and 0 bases, with 14 bases remaining between them. Here the CDR3 reads CASSEFRDSYSNQPQHF. CDR3 coding DNA: TGTGCCAGCAGTGAATTTCGGGACTCCTATAGCAATCAGCCCCAGCATTTT.

In its sample, this clone was seen once. This chain uses TRBV9 with TRBJ2-7, with D possibly matching TRBD2 (5 bases). Germline CDR1 and CDR2: SGDLS and YYNGEE. The CDR3 totals 14 residues. V was pared by 0 bases and J by 5 bases, with 12 bases between. CDR3 protein: CASSVVPGNHEQYF. In nucleotides, the CDR3 is TGTGCCAGCAGCGTAGTCCCCGGGAATCACGAGCAGTACTTC.

V and J are TRBV27 and TRBJ2-3; maybe TRBD1 (6 bases). CDR3 size: 15 residues. CDR1 and CDR2 (germline): MNHEY, SMNVEV (reference sequence). The V end lost 5 bases, the J end lost 2 bases, and 14 bases lay between the germline ends. Here the CDR3 reads CASSPTGPDTDTQYF. The CDR3 DNA follows: TGTGCCAGCAGTCCCACAGGGCCAGACACAGATACGCAGTATTTT.

The chain's CDR3 is CASSTGSGANVLTF. The DNA for the CDR3 is TGTGCCAGCTCAACAGGGTCGGGGGCCAACGTCCTGACTTTC. The V and J genes are TRBV18 and TRBJ2-6; weak D call: TRBD1 (6 bases). Trimming left V 5 bases short and J 4 bases short, with 9 bases between. There are 14 residues in the CDR3. Germline loops: CDR1 KGHSH, CDR2 LQKENI. Using reference TRBV18 and TRBJ2-6 for the parts outside the CDR3, the full variable domain is NAGVMQNPRHLVRRRGQEARLRCSPMKGHSHVYWYRQLPEEGLKFMVYLQKENIIDESGMPKERFSAEFPKEGPSILRIQQVVRGDSAAYFCASSTGSGANVLTFGAGSRLTVL.

The J gene is TRBJ1-5, the V gene TRBV5-1, with unresolved D. The CDR3 length is 15 residues. V lost 0 bases and J 0 bases, leaving 7 bases between the germline ends. CDR1 and CDR2 (germline): SGHRS, YFSETQ. CDR3 residues: CASSLEGDSNQPQHF. The CDR3, as DNA: TGCGCCAGCAGCTTGGAAGGAGATAGCAATCAGCCCCAGCATTTT.

This clone occurred a few times. The V and J genes are TRBV2 and TRBJ1-6; 9 positions agree with TRBD1. Germline V gives CDR1 SNHLY, CDR2 FYNNEI. The V and J ends lost 6 bases and 7 bases, in that order; junction bases with no gene match: 7. The CDR3 covers 15 residues. The CDR3 spells CASSERQGVNSPLHF. The CDR3, as DNA: TGTGCCAGCAGCGAACGACAGGGGGTCAATTCACCCCTCCACTTT.

This chain links TRBV19 with TRBJ1-5; D may be TRBD1 (6 bases). CDR3 size: 17 residues. Germline V lookup: CDR1 LNHDA, CDR2 SQIVND (reference sequence). V lost 3 bases, J lost 4 bases, and 19 bases lay in between. The CDR3 is CASSIRGGVNTNQPQHF. CDR3 coding DNA: TGTGCCAGTAGTATCAGGGGTGGGGTAAATACTAATCAGCCCCAGCATTTT.

The CDR3 coding sequence is TGTGCCAGCAGCTTCCAGGGTACAGCTTTCTTT. It specifies CASSFQGTAFF. The genes are TRBV11-2 and TRBJ1-1, with a tentative D call TRBD1 (5 bases). The CDR3 totals 11 residues. V was cut by 3 bases and J by 10 bases, with 9 bases left in between. Germline CDR1 SGHAT, CDR2 FQNNGV. The whole variable domain, remainder taken from reference TRBV11-2 and TRBJ1-1, is EAGVAQSPRYKIIEKRQSVAFWCNPISGHATLYWYQQILGQGPKLLIQFQNNGVVDDSQLPKDRFSAERLKGVDSTLKIQPAKLEDSAVYLCASSFQGTAFFGQGTRLTVV.

This chain links TRBV7-9 with TRBJ2-4; 7 bases line up with TRBD1. V dropped 5 bases and J dropped 8; count of bases not matched to a gene: 15. This CDR3 has 16 residues. Germline V CDR1 and CDR2: SEHNR, FQNEAQ (reference sequence). The CDR3 sequence is CASSPLFTGTEDIQYF. CDR3 nucleotide sequence: TGTGCCAGCAGCCCTCTGTTCACCGGGACAGAAGACATTCAGTACTTC.

This chain links TRBV14 with TRBJ1-2; D gene unclear. The V and J ends lost 0 bases and 4 bases respectively, with 9 bases between them. This CDR3 region has 14 residues. Looked up from germline, CDR1 is SGHDN and CDR2 is FVKESK. The CDR3 region has the DNA TGTGCCAGCAGCCAAGACTACAGAGTCTATGGCTACACCTTC. It encodes CASSQDYRVYGYTF.

The V and J genes are TRBV10-3 and TRBJ2-7; 8 nucleotides match TRBD1. The CDR3 is 13 amino acids. V lost 6 bases to trimming and J lost 0 bases; unmatched junction nucleotides: 1. From germline, CDR1 is ENHRY and CDR2 SYGVKD. In DNA, the CDR3 is TGTGCCATCAGGGACAGGGCCTCCTACGAGCAGTACTTC. It encodes CAIRDRASYEQYF.

This CDR3 reads CASSFGQGEYEQYF. In DNA form, the CDR3 reads TGCGCCAGCAGCTTTGGACAGGGGGAGTACGAGCAGTACTTC. The rearrangement uses TRBV5-1 and TRBJ2-7, with 10 bases matching TRBD1. Germline loops: CDR1 SGHRS, CDR2 YFSETQ. The junction had 3 bases not matched to a gene; V was cut back by 2 bases and J by 4 bases. The CDR3 sequence is 14 residues long.

The CDR3 DNA reads as TGTGCCAGCAGCTCCGCGGGATTCAACACTGAAGCTTTCTTT. This codes for CASSSAGFNTEAFF. The rearrangement links TRBV13 to TRBJ1-1; D is undetermined. The V and J ends lost 4 bases and 2 bases respectively, with 11 bases between them. This CDR3 comprises 14 residues. Looked up from germline, CDR1 is PRHDT and CDR2 is FYEKMQ (reference sequence). Together with reference TRBV13 and TRBJ1-1, the CDR3 gives the full variable domain: AAGVIQSPRHLIKEKRETATLKCYPIPRHDTVYWYQQGPGQDPQFLISFYEKMQSDKGSIPDRFSAQQFSDYHSELNMSSLELGDSALYFCASSSAGFNTEAFFGQGTRLTVV.

This chain uses TRBV5-1 with TRBJ2-7; D possibly corresponds to TRBD2 (6 bases). The CDR3 covers 13 residues. Trimming cost V 4 bases and J 7 bases, with 15 bases left between them. CDR1 and CDR2 from the germline V gene are SGHRS and YFSETQ. The DNA of the CDR3 is TGCGCCAGCAGCGCGGGGACCTCAGGGGAGCAGTACTTC. Its protein product is CASSAGTSGEQYF.

The chain is built from TRBV7-2 and TRBJ2-7, with a weak D call TRBD2 (6 bases). The ends were cut back, 0 bases at V and 1 base at J, with 16 bases in the middle. The length of the CDR3 is 17 residues. CDR1 is SGHTA, CDR2 FQGNSA, per germline. The CDR3 protein is CASSLALAQDWSYEQYF. As DNA, the CDR3 is TGTGCCAGCAGCTTAGCGCTAGCGCAGGATTGGTCCTACGAGCAGTACTTC.

The rearrangement joins TRBV6-5 to TRBJ2-3, with 7 bases lining up with TRBD2. Germline V gene data show CDR1 as MNHEY and CDR2 as SVGAGI. The CDR3 contains 14 residues. The ends lost 3 bases at V and 2 bases at J; junction bases unmatched: 2. CDR3 in amino acids: CASSYGGDTDTQYF. CDR3 in DNA: TGTGCCAGCAGTTATGGGGGGGACACAGATACGCAGTATTTT.